A selection of T cell receptor beta chains follows, all from one sample in a study of blood T cell repertoires in COVID-19. TCRdb's copy holds only in-frame clones and misses some; the assay was immunoSEQ multiplex PCR. The sample contains 140,000 to 150,000 clones, approximately 81% of which appear only once. The sequenced sample was peripheral blood. These receptor sequences come from a human donor in a cohort sampled during active COVID-19. Both conserved end residues are part of each CDR3. A D gene is named only where the DNA matches it firmly. The listing skips clone size in some rows; elsewhere it reads once, few, many or a size class.

-	TRBD1	TRBJ2-1	TRBV6-5	CATARTGNDEQFF	TGTGCCACCGCTCGGACAGGGAACGATGAGCAGTTCTTC
-	TRBD2	TRBJ2-2	TRBV27	CASSSGLAGTGELFF	TGTGCCAGCAGTAGCGGACTAGCGGGAACCGGGGAGCTGTTTTTT
few	-	TRBJ1-1	TRBV6-5	CASRWGRTMNTEAFF	TGTGCCAGCAGATGGGGCAGGACCATGAACACTGAAGCTTTCTTT
few	-	TRBJ2-2	TRBV5-5	CASTLWASANTGELFF	TGTGCCAGCACGCTTTGGGCGTCCGCGAACACCGGGGAGCTGTTTTTT
-	-	TRBJ1-2	TRBV7-2	CASSRGDFNYGYTF	TGTGCCAGCAGCCGGGGGGATTTCAACTATGGCTACACCTTC
-	TRBD1	TRBJ1-1	TRBV7-8	CASSLGQGAMRAEAFF	TGTGCCAGCAGCTTAGGACAGGGGGCGATGAGGGCTGAAGCTTTCTTT
-	TRBD1	TRBJ2-7	TRBV5-1	CASSLGQGDDEQYF	TGCGCCAGCAGCCTCGGACAGGGGGACGACGAACAGTACTTC
-	TRBD1	TRBJ1-4	TRBV27	CASSRSSGTGALKLFF	TGTGCCAGCAGTCGATCTTCCGGGACAGGGGCACTAAAACTGTTTTTT
-	TRBD2	TRBJ2-1	TRBV9	CASSLRLAGSSYNEQFF	TGTGCCAGCAGCTTAAGACTAGCGGGGAGCTCCTACAATGAGCAGTTCTTC
few	TRBD1	TRBJ1-1	TRBV7-9	CASSRPGTGGDTEAFF	TGTGCCAGCAGCCGGCCCGGGACAGGGGGGGACACTGAAGCTTTCTTT
-	-	TRBJ1-2	TRBV7-6	CASSLAETGTNGYTF	TGTGCCAGCAGCTTAGCGGAGACAGGCACTAATGGCTACACCTTC
few	-	TRBJ1-5	TRBV27	CASSPGQMYNQPQHF	TGTGCCAGCAGCCCTGGACAAATGTACAATCAGCCCCAGCATTTT
-	-	TRBJ1-1	TRBV27	CASGGGFLPNTEAFF	TGTGCCAGCGGGGGGGGGTTTCTGCCGAACACTGAAGCTTTCTTT
-	-	TRBJ2-5	TRBV15	CATSVGIGSRGIGTQYF	TGTGCCACCAGCGTTGGAATCGGGAGCCGAGGAATCGGGACCCAGTACTTC
many	-	TRBJ1-1	TRBV19	CASQRRAGAPNTEAFF	TGTGCCAGCCAAAGGAGAGCTGGGGCCCCGAACACTGAAGCTTTCTTT
-	-	TRBJ2-1	TRBV18	CASSLQGNEQFF	TGTGCCAGCTCACTTCAGGGGAATGAGCAGTTCTTC
-	-	TRBJ1-2	TRBV7-9	CASSTQGPRGYTF	TGTGCCAGCAGCACACAGGGACCGCGGGGCTACACCTTC
-	TRBD1	TRBJ1-2	TRBV7-9	CASSSGQGVFYGYTF	TGTGCCAGCAGCTCGGGACAGGGGGTGTTCTATGGCTACACCTTC
-	TRBD1	TRBJ2-5	TRBV27	CASSDGTGLQETQYF	TGTGCCAGCAGTGACGGGACAGGCCTCCAAGAGACCCAGTACTTC
-	-	TRBJ1-5	TRBV18	CASSPSGQYSNQPQHF	TGTGCCAGCTCACCAAGCGGGCAGTATAGCAATCAGCCCCAGCATTTT
-	-	TRBJ1-3	TRBV4-3	CASSQEVAASSGNTIYF	TGCGCCAGCAGCCAAGAGGTGGCGGCCAGCTCTGGAAACACCATATATTTT
-	-	TRBJ2-5	TRBV7-2	CASSRSGQETQYF	TGTGCCAGCAGCCGTTCAGGGCAAGAGACCCAGTACTTC
few	-	TRBJ2-7	TRBV11-3	CASSFARYEQYF	TGTGCCAGCAGCTTTGCGCGTTACGAGCAGTACTTC
-	-	TRBJ2-5	TRBV5-4	CASSPAGWGIQETQYF	TGTGCCAGCAGCCCCGCGGGATGGGGGATCCAAGAGACCCAGTACTTC
-	TRBD1	TRBJ1-2	TRBV12-3/TRBV12-4	CASNTGGSYGYTF	TGTGCCAGCAATACAGGGGGCAGCTATGGCTACACCTTC
few	TRBD1	TRBJ2-1	TRBV9	CASSVGTGGGEQFF	TGTGCCAGCAGCGTAGGGACAGGGGGTGGAGAGCAGTTCTTC
-	-	TRBJ1-5	TRBV4-2	CASSQSGDQPQHF	TGTGCCAGCAGCCAATCAGGGGATCAGCCCCAGCATTTT
-	TRBD2	TRBJ2-2	TRBV6-5	CASMVEGRAGELFF	TGTGCCAGCATGGTTGAGGGGAGGGCCGGGGAGCTGTTTTTT
-	-	TRBJ2-1	TRBV7-7	CASSLGRTVGYNEQFF	TGTGCTAGCAGCTTAGGGAGGACAGTGGGATACAATGAGCAGTTCTTC
-	-	TRBJ2-5	TRBV21-1	CASSKALAGGPGETQYF	TGTGCCAGCAGCAAAGCCCTAGCGGGGGGGCCAGGAGAGACCCAGTACTTC
once	-	TRBJ2-2	TRBV7-9	CASSLAGRSNTGELFF	TGTGCCAGCAGCTTAGCGGGCAGGTCGAACACCGGGGAGCTGTTTTTT
once	-	TRBJ2-5	TRBV4-3	CASSQDRLRETQYF	TGCGCCAGCAGCCAAGATCGGCTGAGGGAGACCCAGTACTTC
few	-	TRBJ2-6	TRBV29-1	CSVEGGREDGANVLTF	TGCAGCGTTGAAGGCGGCAGGGAGGACGGGGCCAACGTCCTGACTTTC
-	-	TRBJ1-1	TRBV7-2	CASSLEGRGNTEAFF	TGTGCCAGCAGCTTAGAGGGCAGGGGGAACACTGAAGCTTTCTTT
few	-	TRBJ1-2	TRBV20-1	CSAPQITGYTF	TGCAGTGCTCCTCAGATTACTGGCTACACCTTC
-	TRBD1	TRBJ1-1	TRBV6-6	CASTLDRDTEAFF	TGTGCCAGCACTCTAGACAGGGACACTGAAGCTTTCTTT
once	-	TRBJ2-7	TRBV29-1	CSVAAPGSREQYF	TGCAGCGTTGCGGCCCCCGGGTCGAGGGAGCAGTACTTC
-	-	TRBJ2-2	TRBV7-2	CASSLGTRMNTGELFF	TGTGCCAGCAGCTTAGGGACAAGGATGAACACCGGGGAGCTGTTTTTT
-	TRBD1	TRBJ1-1	TRBV7-9	CASSFGTGITTEAFF	TGTGCCAGCAGCTTCGGGACAGGGATAACAACTGAAGCTTTCTTT
few	-	TRBJ1-3	TRBV19	CASSIPQGNSGNTIYF	TGTGCCAGTAGTATCCCCCAGGGGAACTCTGGAAACACCATATATTTT
-	-	TRBJ1-2	TRBV12-3/TRBV12-4	CASSLKKRHGYTF	TGTGCCAGCAGTCTCAAGAAAAGACACGGCTACACCTTC
few	-	TRBJ1-4	TRBV7-9	CASSLARSAGADEKLFF	TGTGCCAGCAGCTTAGCGAGGTCGGCAGGGGCGGATGAAAAACTGTTTTTT
-	TRBD1	TRBJ1-6	TRBV7-2	CASSSTGAVWSPLHF	TGTGCCAGCAGCTCAACAGGGGCGGTTTGGTCACCCCTCCACTTT
-	-	TRBJ2-1	TRBV6-5	CASSYAGSYNEQFF	TGTGCCAGCAGTTACGCCGGGAGTTACAATGAGCAGTTCTTC
once	TRBD1	TRBJ1-2	TRBV7-2	CASSLAGTGGTLWGYTF	TGTGCCAGCAGCTTAGCGGGGACAGGGGGCACCCTATGGGGCTACACCTTC
-	TRBD2	TRBJ2-3	TRBV6-5	CASSYTGLAISDTQYF	TGTGCCAGCAGTTATACGGGACTAGCCATATCAGATACGCAGTATTTT
-	-	TRBJ1-1	TRBV5-1	CASTLGGQVGTEAFF	TGCGCCAGCACCCTAGGAGGGCAGGTAGGCACTGAAGCTTTCTTT
-	-	TRBJ2-5	TRBV7-2	CASSKAAKTQYF	TGTGCCAGCAGCAAAGCGGCGAAGACCCAGTACTTC
-	-	TRBJ2-2	TRBV7-8	CASFAAGYHTGELFF	TGTGCCAGTTTCGCAGCGGGCTACCACACCGGGGAGCTGTTTTTT
few	-	TRBJ2-2	TRBV5-1	CASSPRDTGELFF	TGCGCCAGCAGCCCAAGAGACACCGGGGAGCTGTTTTTT
-	-	TRBJ2-1	TRBV6-5	CASSYVVSSYNEQFF	TGTGCCAGCAGTTACGTTGTGAGCTCCTACAATGAGCAGTTCTTC
-	-	TRBJ2-1	TRBV7-2	CASSFRGAGQSEQFF	TGTGCCAGCAGCTTCAGGGGGGCTGGCCAGAGTGAGCAGTTCTTC
-	TRBD1	TRBJ2-1	TRBV7-6	CASSSRGPTGHEQFF	TGTGCCAGCAGCTCCAGGGGACCGACAGGGCATGAGCAGTTCTTC
-	-	TRBJ2-1	TRBV7-9	CASSFSGDTYNEQFF	TGTGCCAGCAGCTTCTCAGGGGACACCTACAATGAGCAGTTCTTC
-	TRBD1	TRBJ2-7	TRBV9	CASSFRTGGSYEQYF	TGTGCCAGCAGCTTTCGGACAGGGGGCTCCTACGAGCAGTACTTC
once	TRBD2	TRBJ2-1	TRBV5-8	CASSQPSGGRNEQFF	TGTGCCAGCAGCCAGCCTAGCGGGGGTCGAAATGAGCAGTTCTTC
-	-	TRBJ2-1	TRBV3-1/TRBV3-2	CASSQDLRRRVRSYNEQFF	TGTGCCAGCAGCCAAGATTTGAGGCGGAGGGTTCGCTCCTACAATGAGCAGTTCTTC
-	-	TRBJ1-2	TRBV7-2	CASSLGQGLGEGYTF	TGTGCCAGCAGCTTAGGGCAGGGACTGGGAGAGGGCTACACCTTC